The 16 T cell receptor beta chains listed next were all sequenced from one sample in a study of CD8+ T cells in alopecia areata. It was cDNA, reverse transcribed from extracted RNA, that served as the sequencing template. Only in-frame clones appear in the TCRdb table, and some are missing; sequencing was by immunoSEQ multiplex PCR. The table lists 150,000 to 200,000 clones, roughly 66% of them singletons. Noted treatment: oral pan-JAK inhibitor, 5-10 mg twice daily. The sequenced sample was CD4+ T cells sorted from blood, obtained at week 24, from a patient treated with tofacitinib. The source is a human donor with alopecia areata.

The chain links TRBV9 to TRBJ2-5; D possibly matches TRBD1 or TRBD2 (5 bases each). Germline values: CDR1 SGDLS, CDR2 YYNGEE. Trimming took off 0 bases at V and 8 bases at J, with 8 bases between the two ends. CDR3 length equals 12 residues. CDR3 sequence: CASSVDGTTQYF. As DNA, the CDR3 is TGTGCCAGCAGCGTAGATGGGACCACCCAGTACTTC.

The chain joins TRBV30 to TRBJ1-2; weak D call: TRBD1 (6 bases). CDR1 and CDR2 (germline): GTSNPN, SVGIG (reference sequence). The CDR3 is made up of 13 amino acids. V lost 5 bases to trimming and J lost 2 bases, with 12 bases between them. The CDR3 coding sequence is TGTGCCTGGTCAACAGGGTCCAACTATGGCTACACCTTC. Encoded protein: CAWSTGSNYGYTF.

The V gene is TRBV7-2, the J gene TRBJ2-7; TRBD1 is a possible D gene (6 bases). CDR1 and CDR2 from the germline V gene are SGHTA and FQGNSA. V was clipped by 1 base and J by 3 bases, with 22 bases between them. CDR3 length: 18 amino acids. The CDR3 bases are TGTGCCAGCAGCTTAGGTCAACAGGGAGACAGTGGGATCTACGAGCAGTACTTC. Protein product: CASSLGQQGDSGIYEQYF.

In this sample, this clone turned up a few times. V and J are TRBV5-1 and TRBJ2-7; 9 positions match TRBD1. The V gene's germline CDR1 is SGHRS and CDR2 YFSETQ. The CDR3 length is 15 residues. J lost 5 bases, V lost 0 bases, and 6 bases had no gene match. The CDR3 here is CASSLGLGQGHEQYF. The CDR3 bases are TGCGCCAGCAGCTTGGGTCTGGGACAGGGCCACGAGCAGTACTTC.

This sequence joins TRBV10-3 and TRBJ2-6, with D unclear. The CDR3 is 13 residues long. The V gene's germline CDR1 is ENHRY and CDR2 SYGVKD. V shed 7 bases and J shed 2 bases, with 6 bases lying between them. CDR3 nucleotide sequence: TGTGCCATCATGAGTGCTGGGGCCAACGTCCTGACTTTC. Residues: CAIMSAGANVLTF.

The CDR3 sequence: CARGPRTDTQYF. Written as DNA, the CDR3 is TGTGCCCGAGGACCGCGGACAGATACGCAGTATTTT. The chain combines TRBV30 with TRBJ2-3; D uncertain. V was clipped by 8 bases and J by 3 bases, with 12 bases between them. Germline values: CDR1 GTSNPN, CDR2 SVGIG (reference sequence). CDR3 length: 12 amino acids.

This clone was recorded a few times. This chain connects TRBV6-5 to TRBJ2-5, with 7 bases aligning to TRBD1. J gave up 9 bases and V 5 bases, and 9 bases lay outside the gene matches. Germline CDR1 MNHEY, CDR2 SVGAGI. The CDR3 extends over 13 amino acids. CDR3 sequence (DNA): TGTGCCAGCAGTCCCTCCAGAACAGGGGCCCAGTACTTC. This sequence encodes CASSPSRTGAQYF.

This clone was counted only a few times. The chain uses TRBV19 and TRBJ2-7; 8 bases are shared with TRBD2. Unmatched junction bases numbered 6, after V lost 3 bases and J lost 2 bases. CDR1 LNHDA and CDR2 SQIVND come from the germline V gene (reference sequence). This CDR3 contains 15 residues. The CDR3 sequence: CASSMVAGNPYEQYF. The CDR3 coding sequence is TGTGCCAGTAGTATGGTAGCGGGGAACCCCTACGAGCAGTACTTC. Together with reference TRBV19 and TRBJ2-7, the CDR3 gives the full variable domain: DGGITQSPKYLFRKEGQNVTLSCEQNLNHDAMYWYRQDPGQGLRLIYYSQIVNDFQKGDIAEGYSVSREKKESFPLTVTSAQKNPTAFYLCASSMVAGNPYEQYFGPGTRLTVT.

This CDR3 reads CASSQGALEVETQYF. The CDR3 region has the DNA TGCGCCAGCAGCCAAGGTGCCCTAGAGGTAGAGACCCAGTACTTC. This sequence joins TRBV4-3 and TRBJ2-5; D remains ambiguous. CDR3 length: 15 amino acids. V was shortened by 1 base and J by 4 bases, with 13 bases between the two germline ends. Germline lookup yields CDR1 LGHNA and CDR2 YSLEER.

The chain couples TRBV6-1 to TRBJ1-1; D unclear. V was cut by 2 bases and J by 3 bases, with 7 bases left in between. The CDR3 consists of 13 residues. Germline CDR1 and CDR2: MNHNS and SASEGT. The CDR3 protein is CASSESWDTEAFF. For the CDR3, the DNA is TGTGCCAGCAGTGAAAGTTGGGACACTGAAGCTTTCTTT.

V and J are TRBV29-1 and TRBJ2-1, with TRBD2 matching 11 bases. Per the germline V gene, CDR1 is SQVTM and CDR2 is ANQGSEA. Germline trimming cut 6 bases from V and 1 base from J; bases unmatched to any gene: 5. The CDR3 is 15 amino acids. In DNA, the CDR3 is TGCAGCGTGCTAGCGGGGGGTAGATCCTACAATGAGCAGTTCTTC. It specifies CSVLAGGRSYNEQFF.

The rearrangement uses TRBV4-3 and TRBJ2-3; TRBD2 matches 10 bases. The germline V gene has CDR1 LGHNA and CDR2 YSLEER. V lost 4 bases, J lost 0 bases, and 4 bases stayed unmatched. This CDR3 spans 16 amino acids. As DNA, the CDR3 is TGCGCCAGCAGCCCTAGCGGGGGCGATAGCACAGATACGCAGTATTTT. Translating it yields CASSPSGGDSTDTQYF.

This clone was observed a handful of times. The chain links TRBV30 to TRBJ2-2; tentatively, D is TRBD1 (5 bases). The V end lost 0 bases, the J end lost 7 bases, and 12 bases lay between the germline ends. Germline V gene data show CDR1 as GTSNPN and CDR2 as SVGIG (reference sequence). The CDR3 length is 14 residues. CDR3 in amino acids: CAWSVGQGHGELFF. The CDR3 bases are TGTGCCTGGAGTGTGGGGCAGGGCCACGGGGAGCTGTTTTTT. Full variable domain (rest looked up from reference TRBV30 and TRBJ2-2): SQTIHQWPATLVQPVGSPLSLECTVEGTSNPNLYWYRQAAGRGLQLLFYSVGIGQISSEVPQNLSASRPQDRQFILSSKKLLLSDSGFYLCAWSVGQGHGELFFGEGSRLTVL.

The CDR3: CASSVEGLNTEAFF. Written as DNA, the CDR3 is TGTGCCAGCAGTGTTGAGGGTTTAAACACTGAAGCTTTCTTT. The chain carries TRBV2 and TRBJ1-1, with D unclear. CDR3 length: 14 residues. Trimming took 4 bases from V and 2 from J, leaving 11 bases between them. CDR1 SNHLY and CDR2 FYNNEI come from the germline V gene.

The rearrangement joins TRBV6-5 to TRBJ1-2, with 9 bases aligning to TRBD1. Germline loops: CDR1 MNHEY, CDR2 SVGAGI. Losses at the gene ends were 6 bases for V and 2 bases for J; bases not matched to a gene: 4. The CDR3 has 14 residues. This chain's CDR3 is CASSLQGANYGYTF. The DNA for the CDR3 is TGTGCCAGCAGCCTACAGGGGGCCAACTATGGCTACACCTTC.

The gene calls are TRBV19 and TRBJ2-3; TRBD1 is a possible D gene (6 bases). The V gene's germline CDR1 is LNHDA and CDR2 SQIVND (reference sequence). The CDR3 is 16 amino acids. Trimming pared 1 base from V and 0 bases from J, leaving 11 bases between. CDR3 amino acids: CASSIGGTRSTDTQYF. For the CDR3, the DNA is TGTGCCAGTAGTATAGGTGGGACACGGAGCACAGATACGCAGTATTTT.